This is a list of T cell receptor beta chains from one sample in a study of cytomegalovirus exposure and HLA in healthy donors. Measured with immunoSEQ multiplex PCR; TCRdb has only the in-frame clones, and not every one. The profile shows over 70,000 clones, roughly 79% of them singletons. The sample taken for sequencing was PBMCs. The receptors originated from a male donor in good health and CMV-seronegative. Each CDR3 is given with its conserved first and last residue. A D gene is named only where the DNA matches it firmly. Not all rows give a size; the values are once, few, many and, for expanded clones, a class.

TRBJ1-5 . TRBV30 TRBD1 CAWSVQTGGNQPQHF TGTGCCTGGAGTGTTCAGACAGGGGGGAATCAGCCCCAGCATTTT
TRBJ2-5 few TRBV5-4 . CASSHRVKETQYF TGTGCCAGCAGCCACAGGGTTAAAGAGACCCAGTACTTC
TRBJ2-4 . TRBV6-5 TRBD2 CASSTRGASKNIQYF TGTGCCAGCAGTACGCGGGGGGCTTCCAAAAACATTCAGTACTTC
TRBJ2-1 . TRBV2 TRBD1 CASSEADRGTRYNEQFF TGTGCCAGCAGTGAAGCGGACAGGGGCACCCGCTACAATGAGCAGTTCTTC
TRBJ1-5 . TRBV28 TRBD1 CASSLGTGRNQPQHF TGTGCCAGCAGCTTAGGGACAGGTCGAAATCAGCCCCAGCATTTT
TRBJ1-2 . TRBV20-1 . CSALRGNGYTF TGCAGTGCCTTACGGGGGAATGGCTACACCTTC
TRBJ2-3 . TRBV6-1 . CASSVGTGTQYF TGTGCCAGCAGTGTAGGAACAGGTACGCAGTATTTT
TRBJ2-7 . TRBV21-1 . CANHSSKREGTYEQYF TGTGCCAATCACTCTTCAAAGCGGGAGGGGACCTACGAGCAGTACTTC
TRBJ1-1 few TRBV7-2 TRBD1 CASSVNRGKAFF TGTGCCAGCAGCGTCAACAGGGGGAAGGCTTTCTTT
TRBJ1-2 . TRBV5-1 TRBD1 CASSSLGQGALGYTF TGCGCCAGCAGCTCCTTGGGACAGGGGGCTTTGGGCTACACCTTC
TRBJ2-7 . TRBV4-1 . CASSRSMVRGDEQYF TGCGCCAGCAGCCGAAGTATGGTTAGGGGCGACGAGCAGTACTTC
TRBJ2-7 . TRBV19 TRBD2 CASSPTSGAYEQYF TGTGCCAGTAGCCCAACTAGCGGGGCCTACGAGCAGTACTTC
TRBJ1-6 . TRBV6-6 TRBD1 CASSQTGTDNSPLHF TGTGCCAGCAGTCAAACCGGGACAGATAATTCACCCCTCCACTTT
TRBJ2-7 . TRBV28 . CASSFYTYEQYF TGTGCCAGCAGTTTCTATACCTACGAGCAGTACTTC
TRBJ1-1 few TRBV11-2 TRBD1 CASSSQLTGARTEAFF TGCGCCAGCAGCTCCCAACTGACAGGGGCGCGAACTGAAGCTTTCTTT
TRBJ2-7 . TRBV5-6 TRBD1 CASSLGTDEQYF TGTGCCAGCAGCCTGGGGACAGACGAGCAGTACTTC
TRBJ2-3 . TRBV11-3 TRBD1 CASSTQFTGQETQYF TGTGCCAGCAGCACCCAATTTACCGGACAGGAGACGCAGTATTTT
TRBJ1-1 . TRBV4-1 TRBD1 CASSQGVLINRGRREAFF TGCGCCAGCAGCCAAGGAGTTCTTATCAACAGGGGGCGACGTGAAGCTTTCTTT
TRBJ2-7 once TRBV6-6 TRBD1 CASSWDRGPYEQYF TGTGCCAGCAGCTGGGACAGGGGGCCCTACGAGCAGTACTTC
TRBJ2-7 . TRBV19 . CASTPSEAGEQYF TGTGCCAGCACTCCTTCCGAGGCGGGCGAGCAGTACTTC
TRBJ2-7 . TRBV2 . CASSDLVDNSYEQYF TGTGCCAGCAGTGATCTGGTTGACAACTCCTACGAGCAGTACTTC
TRBJ2-7 . TRBV27 . CASSPDRTYEQYF TGTGCCAGCAGCCCAGACAGGACCTACGAGCAGTACTTC
TRBJ2-1 . TRBV7-9 . CASSQGLFYEQFF TGTGCCAGCAGCCAGGGACTTTTCTATGAGCAGTTCTTC